This TCR beta chain emerged from a study of shared clonotypes between healthy human individuals. The CDR3 is made up of 15 amino acids. Trimming removed 7 bases at V and 2 bases at J, with 18 bases between. From germline, CDR1 is MNHEY and CDR2 SVGAGI. Sequencing used immunoSEQ multiplex PCR; TCRdb keeps in-frame clones, though not all of them. The profile covers 1,500,000 or so clones, with roughly 97% appearing a single time and 0.95% to 1.5% taken by the ten largest. Of note for this clone: Its antigen is unidentified.

Study-wide results and caveats: The sharing of about 5.3% of naive CD4 clonotypes was seen across a few donors.

The chain couples TRBV6-5 to TRBJ2-7, with D maybe TRBD1 (5 bases). This clonotype originated in a man aged 25 to 45 in good health. What was sequenced was naive CD4+ T cells sorted from blood. Stated subset: CD45RA+ positively selected. This CDR3 is CASNPSPGIAYEQYF. As DNA, the CDR3 is TGTGCCAGCAATCCGTCCCCAGGGATAGCCTACGAGCAGTACTTC.